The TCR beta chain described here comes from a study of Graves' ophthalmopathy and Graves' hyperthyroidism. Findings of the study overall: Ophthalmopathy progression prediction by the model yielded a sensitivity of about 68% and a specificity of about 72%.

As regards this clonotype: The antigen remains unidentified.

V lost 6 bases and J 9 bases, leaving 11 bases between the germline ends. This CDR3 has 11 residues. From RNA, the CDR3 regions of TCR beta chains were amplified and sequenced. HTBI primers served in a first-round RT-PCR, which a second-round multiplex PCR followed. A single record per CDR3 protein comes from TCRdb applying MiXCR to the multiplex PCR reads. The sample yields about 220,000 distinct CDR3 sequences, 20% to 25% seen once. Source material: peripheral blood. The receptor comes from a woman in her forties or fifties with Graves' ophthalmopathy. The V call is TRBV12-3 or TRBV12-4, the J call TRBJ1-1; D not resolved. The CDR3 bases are TGTGCCAGCAGCCTCGGACGTCAAGCTTTCTTT. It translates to CASSLGRQAFF.